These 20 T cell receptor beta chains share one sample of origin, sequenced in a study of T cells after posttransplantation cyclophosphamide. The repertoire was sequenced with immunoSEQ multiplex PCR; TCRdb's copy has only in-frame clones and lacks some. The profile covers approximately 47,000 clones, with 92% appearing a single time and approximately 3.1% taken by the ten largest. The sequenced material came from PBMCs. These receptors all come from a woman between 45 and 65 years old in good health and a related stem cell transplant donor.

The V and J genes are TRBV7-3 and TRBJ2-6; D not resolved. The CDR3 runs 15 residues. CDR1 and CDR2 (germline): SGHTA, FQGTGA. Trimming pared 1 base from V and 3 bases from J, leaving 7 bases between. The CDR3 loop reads CASSLRQGGANVLTF. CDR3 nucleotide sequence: TGTGCCAGCAGCTTAAGACAAGGTGGGGCCAACGTCCTGACTTTC.

CDR3 sequence (DNA): TGTGCCAGCTCACTAGCGGGAGTCGGTGAGCAGTTCTTC. It encodes CASSLAGVGEQFF. The chain recombines TRBV6-4 with TRBJ2-1; TRBD2 matches at 11 bases. The CDR3 spans 13 residues. Germline V gene sequence: CDR1 MRHNA, CDR2 SNTAGT. With 8 bases clipped from V and 9 bases from J, the junction kept 6 bases outside the gene matches.

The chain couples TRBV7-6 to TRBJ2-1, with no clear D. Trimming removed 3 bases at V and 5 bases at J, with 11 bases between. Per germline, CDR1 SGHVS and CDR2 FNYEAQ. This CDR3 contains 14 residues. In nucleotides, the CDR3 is TGTGCCAGCAGCTTGCCGACTGTTCACAATGAGCAGTTCTTC. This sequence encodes CASSLPTVHNEQFF.

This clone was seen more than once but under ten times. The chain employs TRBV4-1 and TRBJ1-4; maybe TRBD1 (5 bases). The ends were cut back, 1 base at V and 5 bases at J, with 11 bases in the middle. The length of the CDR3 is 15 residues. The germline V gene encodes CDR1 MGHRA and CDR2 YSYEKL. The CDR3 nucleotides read TGCGCCAGCAGCCAAGTTACAGGTAGAAATGAAAAACTGTTTTTT. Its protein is CASSQVTGRNEKLFF.

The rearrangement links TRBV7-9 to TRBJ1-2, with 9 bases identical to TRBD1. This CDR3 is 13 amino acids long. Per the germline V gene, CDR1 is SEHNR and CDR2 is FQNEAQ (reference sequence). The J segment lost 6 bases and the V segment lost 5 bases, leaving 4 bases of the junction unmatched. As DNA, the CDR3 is TGTGCCAGCAGCCCACAGGGGGCAGATGGCTACACCTTC. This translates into CASSPQGADGYTF.

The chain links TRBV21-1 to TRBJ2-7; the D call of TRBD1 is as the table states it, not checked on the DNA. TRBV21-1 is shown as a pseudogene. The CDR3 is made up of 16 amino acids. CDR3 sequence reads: CASSINRQGDSYEQYF. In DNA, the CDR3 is TGTGCCAGCAGCATCAACCGACAGGGCGACTCCTACGAGCAGTACTTC.

The CDR3 DNA follows: TGTGCCTGCCATCCAGGGGACTATGGCTACACCTTC. It specifies CACHPGDYGYTF. J is TRBJ1-2 and V is TRBV30, with D tentatively TRBD1 (6 bases). CDR1 is GTSNPN and CDR2 is SVGIG in the germline V gene (reference sequence). The length of the CDR3 is 12 residues. V was trimmed by 6 bases and J by 3 bases, leaving 11 bases between them.

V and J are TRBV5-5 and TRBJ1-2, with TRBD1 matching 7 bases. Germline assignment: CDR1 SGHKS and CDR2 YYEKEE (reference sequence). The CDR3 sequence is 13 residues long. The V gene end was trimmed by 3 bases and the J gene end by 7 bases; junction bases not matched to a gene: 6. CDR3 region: CASSSQGGRGYTF. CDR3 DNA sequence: TGTGCCAGCAGCTCCCAGGGGGGTCGTGGCTACACCTTC.

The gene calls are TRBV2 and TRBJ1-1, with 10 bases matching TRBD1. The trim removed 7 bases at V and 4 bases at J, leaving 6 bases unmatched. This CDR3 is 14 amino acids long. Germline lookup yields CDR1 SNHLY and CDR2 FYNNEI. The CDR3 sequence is CASTRDRGSTEAFF. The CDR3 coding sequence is TGTGCCAGCACCCGGGACAGGGGTAGCACTGAAGCTTTCTTT.

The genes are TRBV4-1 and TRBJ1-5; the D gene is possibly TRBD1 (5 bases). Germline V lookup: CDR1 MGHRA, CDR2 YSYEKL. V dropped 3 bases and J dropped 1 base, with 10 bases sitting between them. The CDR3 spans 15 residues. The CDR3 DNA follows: TGCGCCAGCAGCCAGGCAGACAGAAGCAATCAGCCCCAGCATTTT. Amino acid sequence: CASSQADRSNQPQHF.

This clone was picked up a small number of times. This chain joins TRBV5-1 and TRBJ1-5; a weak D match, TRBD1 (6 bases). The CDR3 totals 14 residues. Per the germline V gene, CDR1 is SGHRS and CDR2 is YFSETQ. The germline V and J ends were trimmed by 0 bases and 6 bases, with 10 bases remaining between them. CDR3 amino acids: CASSLGDIGQPQHF. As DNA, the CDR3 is TGCGCCAGCAGCTTGGGGGACATTGGTCAGCCCCAGCATTTT.

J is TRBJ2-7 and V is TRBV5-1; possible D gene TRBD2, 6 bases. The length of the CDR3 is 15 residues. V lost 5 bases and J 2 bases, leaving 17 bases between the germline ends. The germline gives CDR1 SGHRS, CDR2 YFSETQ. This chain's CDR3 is CASSSGTGATYEQYF. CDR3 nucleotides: TGCGCCAGCAGTAGCGGTACAGGCGCCACCTACGAGCAGTACTTC.

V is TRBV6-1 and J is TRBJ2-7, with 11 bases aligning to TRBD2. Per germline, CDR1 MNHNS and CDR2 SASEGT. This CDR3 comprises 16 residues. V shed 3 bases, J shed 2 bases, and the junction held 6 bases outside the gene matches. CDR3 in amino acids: CASSEELAGATYEQYF. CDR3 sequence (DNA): TGTGCCAGCAGTGAGGAACTAGCGGGAGCCACCTACGAGCAGTACTTC.

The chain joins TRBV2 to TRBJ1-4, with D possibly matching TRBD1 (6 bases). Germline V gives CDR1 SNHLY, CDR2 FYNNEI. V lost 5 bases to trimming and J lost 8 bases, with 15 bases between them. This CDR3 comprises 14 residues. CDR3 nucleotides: TGTGCCAGCAGTCCAGGGGCCGCTAGGGAAAAACTGTTTTTT. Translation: CASSPGAAREKLFF.

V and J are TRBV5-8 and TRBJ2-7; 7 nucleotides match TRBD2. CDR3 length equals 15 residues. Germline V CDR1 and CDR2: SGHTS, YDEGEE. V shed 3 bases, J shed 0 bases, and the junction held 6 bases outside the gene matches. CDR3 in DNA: TGTGCCAGCAGCTATTACGGGGGGAGCTCCTACGAGCAGTACTTC. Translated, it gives CASSYYGGSSYEQYF.

CDR3 sequence reads: CASSPRSGGTGELFF. CDR3 bases: TGTGCCAGCAGCCCCCGCTCAGGGGGCACCGGGGAGCTGTTTTTT. This chain joins TRBV11-3 and TRBJ2-2, with 7 positions matching TRBD1. CDR1 is SGHNT and CDR2 is YENEEA in the germline V gene. The CDR3 length is 15 residues. J was trimmed by 4 bases and V by 5 bases; bases with no gene match: 7.

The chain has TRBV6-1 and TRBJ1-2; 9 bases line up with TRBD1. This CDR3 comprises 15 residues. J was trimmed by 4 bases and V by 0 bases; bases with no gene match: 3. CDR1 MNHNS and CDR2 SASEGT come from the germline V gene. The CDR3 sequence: CASSEAGTGTYGYTF. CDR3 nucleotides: TGTGCCAGCAGTGAAGCGGGGACAGGGACCTATGGCTACACCTTC.

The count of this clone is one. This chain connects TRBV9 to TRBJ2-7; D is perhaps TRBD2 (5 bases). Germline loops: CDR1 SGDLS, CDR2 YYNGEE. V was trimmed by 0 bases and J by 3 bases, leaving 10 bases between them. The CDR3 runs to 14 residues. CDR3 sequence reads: CASSVEAEVYEQYF. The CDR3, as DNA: TGTGCCAGCAGCGTAGAAGCGGAAGTCTACGAGCAGTACTTC.

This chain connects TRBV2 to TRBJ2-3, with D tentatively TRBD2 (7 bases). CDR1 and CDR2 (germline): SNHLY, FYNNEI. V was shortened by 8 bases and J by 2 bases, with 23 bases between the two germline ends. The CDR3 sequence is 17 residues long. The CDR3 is CASLRGGTLAPTDTQYF. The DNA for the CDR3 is TGTGCCAGCCTTCGAGGGGGGACACTAGCGCCCACAGATACGCAGTATTTT.

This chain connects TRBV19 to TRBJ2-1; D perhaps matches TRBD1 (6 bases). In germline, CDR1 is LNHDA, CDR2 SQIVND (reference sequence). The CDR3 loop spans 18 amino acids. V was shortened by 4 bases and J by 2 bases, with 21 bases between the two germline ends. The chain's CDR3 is CASSTPPLQGPTYNEQFF. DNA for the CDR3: TGTGCCAGTAGTACCCCTCCCTTACAGGGACCAACCTACAATGAGCAGTTCTTC.